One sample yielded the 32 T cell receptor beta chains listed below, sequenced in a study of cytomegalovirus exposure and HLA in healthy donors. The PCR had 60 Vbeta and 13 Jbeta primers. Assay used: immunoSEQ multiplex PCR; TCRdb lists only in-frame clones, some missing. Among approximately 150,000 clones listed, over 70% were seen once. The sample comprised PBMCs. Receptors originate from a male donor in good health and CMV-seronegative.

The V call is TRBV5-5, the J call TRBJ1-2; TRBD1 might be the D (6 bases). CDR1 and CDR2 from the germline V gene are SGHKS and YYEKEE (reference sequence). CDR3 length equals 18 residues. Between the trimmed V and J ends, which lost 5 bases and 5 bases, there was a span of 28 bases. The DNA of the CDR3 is TGTGCCAGCAGTCTTGTTGGCCCTGACAGGCGGATTGGGTATGGCTACACCTTC. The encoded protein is CASSLVGPDRRIGYGYTF.

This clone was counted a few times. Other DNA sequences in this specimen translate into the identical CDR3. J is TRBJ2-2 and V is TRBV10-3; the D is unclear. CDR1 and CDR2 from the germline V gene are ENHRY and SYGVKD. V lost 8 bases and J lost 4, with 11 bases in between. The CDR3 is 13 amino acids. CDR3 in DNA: TGTGCCATCGCTGGAGAGAGCACCGGGGAGCTGTTTTTT. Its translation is CAIAGESTGELFF.

CDR3 residues: CASSPKGGQAYNQPQHF. The DNA of the CDR3 is TGTGCCAGTAGTCCTAAGGGGGGACAGGCGTACAATCAGCCCCAGCATTTT. The J gene is TRBJ1-5, the V gene TRBV19; the match to TRBD1 covers 8 bases. This CDR3 has 17 amino acids. The V gene end was trimmed by 5 bases and the J gene end by 3 bases; junction bases not matched to a gene: 12. Germline lookup yields CDR1 LNHDA and CDR2 SQIVND (reference sequence).

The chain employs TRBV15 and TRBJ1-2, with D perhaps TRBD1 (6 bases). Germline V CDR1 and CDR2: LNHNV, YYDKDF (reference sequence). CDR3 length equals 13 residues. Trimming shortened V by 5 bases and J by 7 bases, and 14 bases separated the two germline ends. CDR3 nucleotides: TGTGCCACCAGCCCCGACAGGTACGCTGGCTACACCTTC. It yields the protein CATSPDRYAGYTF.

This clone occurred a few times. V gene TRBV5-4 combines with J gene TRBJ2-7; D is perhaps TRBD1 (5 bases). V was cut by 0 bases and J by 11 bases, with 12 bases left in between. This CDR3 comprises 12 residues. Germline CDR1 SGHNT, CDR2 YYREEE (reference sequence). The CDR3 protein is CASSLGGQTEYF. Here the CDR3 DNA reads TGTGCCAGCAGCTTGGGCGGACAAACCGAGTACTTC.

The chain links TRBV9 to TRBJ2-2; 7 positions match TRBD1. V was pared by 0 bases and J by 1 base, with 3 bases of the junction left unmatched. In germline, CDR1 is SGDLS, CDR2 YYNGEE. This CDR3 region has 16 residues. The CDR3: CASSVGQGENTGELFF. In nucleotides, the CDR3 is TGTGCCAGCAGCGTAGGGCAGGGGGAGAACACCGGGGAGCTGTTTTTT. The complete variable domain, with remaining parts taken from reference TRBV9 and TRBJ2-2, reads DSGVTQTPKHLITATGQRVTLRCSPRSGDLSVYWYQQSLDQGLQFLIQYYNGEERAKGNILERFSAQQFPDLHSELNLSSLELGDSALYFCASSVGQGENTGELFFGEGSRLTVL.

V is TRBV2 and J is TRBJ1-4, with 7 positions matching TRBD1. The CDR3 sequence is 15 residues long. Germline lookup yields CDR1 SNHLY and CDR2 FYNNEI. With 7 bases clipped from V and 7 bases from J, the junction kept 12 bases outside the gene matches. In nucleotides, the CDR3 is TGTGCCAGCACTTTGGGGACAGCAATCTTTGAAAAACTGTTTTTT. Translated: CASTLGTAIFEKLFF.

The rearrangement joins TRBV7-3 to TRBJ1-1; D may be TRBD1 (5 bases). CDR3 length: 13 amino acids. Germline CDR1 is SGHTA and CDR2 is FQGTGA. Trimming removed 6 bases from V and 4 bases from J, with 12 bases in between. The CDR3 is CASSPSQGTEAFF. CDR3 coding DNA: TGTGCCAGCAGTCCTTCCCAGGGCACTGAAGCTTTCTTT. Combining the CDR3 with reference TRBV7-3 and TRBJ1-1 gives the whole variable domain GAGVSQTPSNKVTEKGKYVELRCDPISGHTALYWYRQSLGQGPEFLIYFQGTGAADDSGLPNDRFFAVRPEGSVSTLKIQRTERGDSAVYLCASSPSQGTEAFFGQGTRLTVV.

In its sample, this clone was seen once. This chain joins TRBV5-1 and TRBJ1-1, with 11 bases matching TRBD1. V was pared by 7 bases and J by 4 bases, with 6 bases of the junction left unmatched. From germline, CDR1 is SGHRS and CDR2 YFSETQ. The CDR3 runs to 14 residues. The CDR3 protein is CASVLGTGGTEAFF. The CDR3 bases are TGCGCCAGCGTCCTCGGGACAGGGGGCACTGAAGCTTTCTTT.

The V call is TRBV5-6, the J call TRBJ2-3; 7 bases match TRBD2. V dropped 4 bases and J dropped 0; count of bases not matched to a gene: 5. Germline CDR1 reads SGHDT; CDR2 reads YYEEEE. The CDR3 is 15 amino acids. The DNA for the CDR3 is TGTGCCAGCAGCAGGACTAGGGGTAGCACAGATACGCAGTATTTT. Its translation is CASSRTRGSTDTQYF.

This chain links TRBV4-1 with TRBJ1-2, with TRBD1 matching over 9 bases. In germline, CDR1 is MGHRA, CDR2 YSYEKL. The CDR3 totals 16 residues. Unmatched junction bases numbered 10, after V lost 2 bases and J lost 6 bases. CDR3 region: CASSQTLDRGSNGYTF. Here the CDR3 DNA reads TGCGCCAGCAGCCAAACACTGGACAGGGGAAGTAATGGCTACACCTTC.

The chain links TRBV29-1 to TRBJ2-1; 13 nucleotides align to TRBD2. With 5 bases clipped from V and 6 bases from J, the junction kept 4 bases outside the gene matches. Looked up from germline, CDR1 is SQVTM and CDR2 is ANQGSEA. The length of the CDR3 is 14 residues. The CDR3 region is CSVRLAGGRNEQFF. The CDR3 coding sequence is TGCAGCGTTCGACTAGCGGGGGGTCGCAATGAGCAGTTCTTC.

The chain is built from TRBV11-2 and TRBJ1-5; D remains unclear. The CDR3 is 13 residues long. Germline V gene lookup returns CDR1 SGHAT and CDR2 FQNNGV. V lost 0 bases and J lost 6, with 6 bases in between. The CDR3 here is CASSLDRGQPQHF. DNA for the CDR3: TGTGCCAGCAGCTTAGATCGGGGTCAGCCCCAGCATTTT.

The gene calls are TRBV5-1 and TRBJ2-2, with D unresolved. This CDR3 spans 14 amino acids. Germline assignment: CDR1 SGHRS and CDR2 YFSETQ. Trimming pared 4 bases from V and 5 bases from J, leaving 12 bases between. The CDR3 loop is CASSPGRRTGELFF. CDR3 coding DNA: TGCGCCAGCAGCCCTGGCAGGCGAACCGGGGAGCTGTTTTTT.

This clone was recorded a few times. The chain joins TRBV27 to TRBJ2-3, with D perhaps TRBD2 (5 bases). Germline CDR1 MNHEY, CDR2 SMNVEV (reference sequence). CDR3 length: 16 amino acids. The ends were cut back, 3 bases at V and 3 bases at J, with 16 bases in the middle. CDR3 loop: CASSFRNTRGTDTQYF. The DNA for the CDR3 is TGTGCCAGCAGTTTTAGGAACACCCGAGGGACAGATACGCAGTATTTT.

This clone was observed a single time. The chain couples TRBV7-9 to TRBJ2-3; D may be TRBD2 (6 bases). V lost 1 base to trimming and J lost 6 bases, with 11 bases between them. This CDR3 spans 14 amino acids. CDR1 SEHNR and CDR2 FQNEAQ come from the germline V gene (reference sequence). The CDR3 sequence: CASSLVPGDDTQYF. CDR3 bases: TGTGCCAGCAGCTTAGTTCCGGGAGACGATACGCAGTATTTT.

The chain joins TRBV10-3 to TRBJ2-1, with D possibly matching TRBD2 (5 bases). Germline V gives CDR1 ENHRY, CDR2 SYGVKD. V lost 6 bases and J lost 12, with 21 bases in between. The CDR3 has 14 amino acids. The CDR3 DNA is TGTGCCATCAGCCCGAGTACCGAACTAGGTGTGCAGTTCTTC. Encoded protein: CAISPSTELGVQFF.

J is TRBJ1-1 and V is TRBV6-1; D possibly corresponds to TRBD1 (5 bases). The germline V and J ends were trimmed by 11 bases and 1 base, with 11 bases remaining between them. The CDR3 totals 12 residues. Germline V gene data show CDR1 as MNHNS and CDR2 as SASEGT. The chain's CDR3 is CAAREANTEAFF. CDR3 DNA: TGTGCCGCCAGGGAGGCGAACACTGAAGCTTTCTTT.

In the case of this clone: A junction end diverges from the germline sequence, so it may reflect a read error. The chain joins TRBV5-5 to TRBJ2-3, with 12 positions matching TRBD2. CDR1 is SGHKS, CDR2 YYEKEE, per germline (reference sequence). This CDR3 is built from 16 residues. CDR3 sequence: CASSQDLAGGPDTQYF. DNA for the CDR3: TGCGCCAGCAGCCAAGATCTAGCGGGAGGGCCAGATACGCAGTATTTT.

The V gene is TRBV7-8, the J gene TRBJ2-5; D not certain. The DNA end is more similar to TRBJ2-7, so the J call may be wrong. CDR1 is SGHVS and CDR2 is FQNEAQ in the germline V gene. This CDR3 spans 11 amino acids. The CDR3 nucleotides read TGTGCCAGCAGCTCCACCCACGAGCAGTACTTC. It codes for CASSSTHEQYF.

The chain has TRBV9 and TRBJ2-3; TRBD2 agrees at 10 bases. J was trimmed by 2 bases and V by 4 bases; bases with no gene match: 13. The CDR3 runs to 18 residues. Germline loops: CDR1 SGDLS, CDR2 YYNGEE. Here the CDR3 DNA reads TGTGCCAGCAGCCCCAGAAGCAGCGGGGGGGGCTACACAGATACGCAGTATTTT. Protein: CASSPRSSGGGYTDTQYF.

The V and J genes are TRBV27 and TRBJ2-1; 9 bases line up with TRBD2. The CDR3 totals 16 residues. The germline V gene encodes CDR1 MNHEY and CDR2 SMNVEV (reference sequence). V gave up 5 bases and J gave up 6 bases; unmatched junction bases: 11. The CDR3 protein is CASSQLAGAGGNEQFF. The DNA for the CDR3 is TGTGCCAGCAGTCAATTAGCGGGGGCCGGGGGCAATGAGCAGTTCTTC.

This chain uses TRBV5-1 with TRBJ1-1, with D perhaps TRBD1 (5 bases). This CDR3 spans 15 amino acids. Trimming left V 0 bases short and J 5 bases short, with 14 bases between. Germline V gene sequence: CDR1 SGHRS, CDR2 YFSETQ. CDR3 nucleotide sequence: TGCGCCAGCAGCTTGGTCGGCAGGGAGGATACTGAAGCTTTCTTT. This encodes CASSLVGREDTEAFF.

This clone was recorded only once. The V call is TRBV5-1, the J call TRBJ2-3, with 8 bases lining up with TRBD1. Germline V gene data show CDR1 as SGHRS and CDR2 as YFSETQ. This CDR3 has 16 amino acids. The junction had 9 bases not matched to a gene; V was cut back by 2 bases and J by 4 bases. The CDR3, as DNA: TGCGCCAGCAGCTTTCGTCACAGGGGGTTTGCAGATACGCAGTATTTT. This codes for CASSFRHRGFADTQYF.

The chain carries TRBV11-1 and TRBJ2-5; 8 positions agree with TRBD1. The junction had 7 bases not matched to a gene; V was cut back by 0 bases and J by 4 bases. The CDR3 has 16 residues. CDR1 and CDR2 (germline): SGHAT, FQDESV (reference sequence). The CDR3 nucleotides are TGTGCCAGCAGCTTAGCGACAGGGGTTTTTGGAGAGACCCAGTACTTC. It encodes CASSLATGVFGETQYF.

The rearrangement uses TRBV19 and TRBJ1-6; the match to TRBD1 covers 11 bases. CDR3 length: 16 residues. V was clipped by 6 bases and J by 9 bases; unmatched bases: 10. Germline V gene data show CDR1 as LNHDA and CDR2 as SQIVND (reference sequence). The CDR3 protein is CASRTPRTGGVSPLHF. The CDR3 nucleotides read TGTGCCAGTAGAACCCCAAGGACAGGGGGCGTTTCACCCCTCCACTTT.

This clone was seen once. The CDR3 loop is CASNEDRGSYEQYF. The CDR3 coding sequence is TGTGCCAGCAATGAGGACAGGGGGTCCTACGAGCAGTACTTC. V is TRBV6-1 and J is TRBJ2-5, with TRBD1 matching over 10 bases. The J call may be in error: the DNA end matches TRBJ2-7 better. Looked up from germline, CDR1 is MNHNS and CDR2 is SASEGT. This CDR3 region has 14 residues.

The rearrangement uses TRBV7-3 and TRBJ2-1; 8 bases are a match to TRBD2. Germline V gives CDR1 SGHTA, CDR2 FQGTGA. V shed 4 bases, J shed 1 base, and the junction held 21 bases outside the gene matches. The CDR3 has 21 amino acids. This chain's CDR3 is CASSSVRSGSMGHRSYNEQFF. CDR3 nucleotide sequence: TGTGCCAGCAGCTCCGTGAGGAGCGGGAGTATGGGGCATAGGTCCTACAATGAGCAGTTCTTC.

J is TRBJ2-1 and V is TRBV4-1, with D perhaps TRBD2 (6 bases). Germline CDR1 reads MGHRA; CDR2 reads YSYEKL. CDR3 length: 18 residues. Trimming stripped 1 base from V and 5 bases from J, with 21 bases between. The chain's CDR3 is CASSQGGASRTKDNEQFF. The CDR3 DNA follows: TGCGCCAGCAGCCAAGGCGGCGCATCCCGGACTAAGGACAATGAGCAGTTCTTC.

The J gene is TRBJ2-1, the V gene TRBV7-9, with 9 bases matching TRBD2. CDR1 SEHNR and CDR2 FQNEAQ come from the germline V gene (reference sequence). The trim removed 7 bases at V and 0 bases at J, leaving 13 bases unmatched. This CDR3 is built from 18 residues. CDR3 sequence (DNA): TGTGCCAGCATCCCCTCGAAGGGAGCGGGGGGCTCCTACAATGAGCAGTTCTTC. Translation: CASIPSKGAGGSYNEQFF.

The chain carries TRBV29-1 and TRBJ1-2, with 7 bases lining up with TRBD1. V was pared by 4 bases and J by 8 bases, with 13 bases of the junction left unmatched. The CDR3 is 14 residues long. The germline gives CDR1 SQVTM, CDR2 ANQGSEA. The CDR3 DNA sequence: TGCAGCGTTGTACACGGGGACAGTGTTAGAGGCTACACCTTC. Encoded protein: CSVVHGDSVRGYTF.

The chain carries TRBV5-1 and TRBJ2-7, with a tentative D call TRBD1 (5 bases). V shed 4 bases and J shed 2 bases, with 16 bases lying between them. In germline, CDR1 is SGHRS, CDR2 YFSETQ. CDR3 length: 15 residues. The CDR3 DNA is TGCGCCAGCAGCCCGGTAGGGGCAGGGCCCTACGAGCAGTACTTC. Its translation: CASSPVGAGPYEQYF.